Below, 27 T cell receptor beta chains from the same sample are listed, as sequenced in a study of blood T cell repertoires in COVID-19. TCRdb keeps only in-frame clones here, not all; method: immunoSEQ multiplex PCR. The table records roughly 250,000 clones, nearly 90% of them present only once. Input material: peripheral blood. These receptors were obtained from a woman aged 40 to 55 who had recovered from COVID-19.

The chain is built from TRBV6-5 and TRBJ2-5; TRBD1 is a possible D gene (5 bases). The CDR3 extends over 15 amino acids. V lost 7 bases and J lost 3, with 18 bases in between. Germline V gene lookup returns CDR1 MNHEY and CDR2 SVGAGI. CDR3 in DNA: TGTGCCAGCACGCCGGACAAAGCATCAAAAGAGACCCAGTACTTC. It yields the protein CASTPDKASKETQYF.

The chain has TRBV14 and TRBJ2-3; weak D call: TRBD1 (8 bases). Germline V gene sequence: CDR1 SGHDN, CDR2 FVKESK. The CDR3 runs 16 residues. The V gene lost 4 bases and the J gene lost 4 bases, with 18 bases spanning the gap. CDR3: CASSRYGQGGSDTQYF. The CDR3 coding sequence is TGTGCCAGCAGCCGCTACGGACAGGGAGGGTCAGATACGCAGTATTTT.

Here the CDR3 reads CASSLAGSGYEQYF. CDR3 coding DNA: TGCGCCAGCAGCTTGGCCGGGAGCGGCTACGAGCAGTACTTC. The chain is built from TRBV5-1 and TRBJ2-7; weak D call: TRBD2 (6 bases). Per germline, CDR1 SGHRS and CDR2 YFSETQ. Deletions cut 0 bases from V and 3 bases from J, with 10 bases between. This CDR3 has 14 amino acids.

The sample holds one count of this clone. The rearrangement uses TRBV27 and TRBJ2-2; tentatively, D is TRBD2 (5 bases). Germline V lookup: CDR1 MNHEY, CDR2 SMNVEV (reference sequence). V was pared by 7 bases and J by 1 base, with 16 bases between. The CDR3 contains 16 residues. CDR3 nucleotide sequence: TGTGCCAGCATGGGTTTTTACGGGATGAACACCGGGGAGCTGTTTTTT. It yields the protein CASMGFYGMNTGELFF.

The chain employs TRBV6-1 and TRBJ1-3; D gene ambiguous. This CDR3 spans 14 amino acids. In germline, CDR1 is MNHNS, CDR2 SASEGT. The V and J ends lost 2 bases and 2 bases respectively, with 7 bases between them. In DNA form, the CDR3 reads TGTGCCAGCAGTGAAACCAGGACTGGAAACACCATATATTTT. Encoded protein: CASSETRTGNTIYF.

The chain combines TRBV19 with TRBJ1-6, with 11 bases lining up with TRBD1. V lost 3 bases and J lost 9; bases outside the gene matches: 4. The CDR3 runs 15 residues. CDR1 LNHDA and CDR2 SQIVND come from the germline V gene (reference sequence). Here the CDR3 reads CASSMGTGGSSPLHF. CDR3 coding DNA: TGTGCCAGTAGTATGGGGACAGGGGGATCTTCACCCCTCCACTTT.

V is TRBV7-9 and J is TRBJ2-5; TRBD2 matches at 16 bases. J was trimmed by 5 bases and V by 5 bases; bases with no gene match: 8. Looked up from germline, CDR1 is SEHNR and CDR2 is FQNEAQ (reference sequence). The CDR3 extends over 17 amino acids. The CDR3 loop is CASSLGTSGRAVETQYF. The CDR3 nucleotides read TGTGCCAGCAGCCTCGGGACTAGCGGGAGGGCCGTCGAGACCCAGTACTTC.

This clone showed up just a few times. The chain carries TRBV25-1 and TRBJ1-2; tentative D call: TRBD1 (6 bases). V lost 3 bases, J lost 7 bases, and 15 bases lay in between. The CDR3 has 14 amino acids. The germline CDR1 and CDR2 sequences are MGHDK and SYGVNS. The CDR3 spells CASSEPTAGAGYTF. The DNA for the CDR3 is TGTGCCAGCAGTGAGCCGACTGCGGGGGCTGGCTACACCTTC.

V is TRBV30 and J is TRBJ2-1, with 10 bases lining up with TRBD2. CDR1 is GTSNPN and CDR2 is SVGIG in the germline V gene (reference sequence). Trimming cost V 0 bases and J 10 bases; bases outside gene matches: 3. CDR3 length: 13 residues. DNA of the CDR3: TGTGCCTGGAGTGTCCCGGGACTAGCGGAGCAGTTCTTC. This gives the protein CAWSVPGLAEQFF.

J is TRBJ2-7 and V is TRBV12-5, with 8 bases aligning to TRBD2. CDR3 size: 15 residues. CDR1 is LGHNT, CDR2 FRNRAP, per germline. The trim removed 3 bases at V and 7 bases at J, leaving 11 bases unmatched. In nucleotides, the CDR3 is TGTGCTAGTGGTTTAGAGGGAGCGGGAGCAGGGGAGCAGTACTTC. Protein product: CASGLEGAGAGEQYF.

This clone was recorded only once. The chain is built from TRBV7-8 and TRBJ2-7; possibly TRBD2 for D (5 bases). V dropped 1 base and J dropped 2 bases, with 12 bases sitting between them. The CDR3 contains 15 residues. Looked up from germline, CDR1 is SGHVS and CDR2 is FQNEAQ. The CDR3 nucleotides are TGTGCCAGCAGCTTAGTCAGCGTCGGGACCTACGAGCAGTACTTC. Amino acids: CASSLVSVGTYEQYF.

CDR3 protein: CAISEGSGQRYGYTF. Here the CDR3 DNA reads TGTGCCATCAGTGAGGGGTCTGGACAGAGATATGGCTACACCTTC. The V call is TRBV10-3, the J call TRBJ1-2; a possible D gene is TRBD1 (6 bases). The CDR3 contains 15 residues. CDR1 and CDR2 (germline): ENHRY, SYGVKD. The germline V and J ends were trimmed by 2 bases and 5 bases, with 15 bases remaining between them.

This chain uses TRBV30 with TRBJ1-6; TRBD1 is a possible D gene (6 bases). The CDR3 loop spans 12 amino acids. The V gene lost 5 bases and the J gene lost 7 bases, with 9 bases spanning the gap. The germline CDR1 and CDR2 sequences are GTSNPN and SVGIG (reference sequence). The CDR3 protein is CAWGQTNSPLHF. The CDR3 DNA reads TGTGCCTGGGGACAGACCAATTCACCCCTCCACTTT.

This rearrangement joins TRBV7-2 to TRBJ2-7; TRBD1 matches at 10 bases. Losses at the gene ends were 5 bases for V and 4 bases for J; bases not matched to a gene: 8. The CDR3 has 15 amino acids. CDR1 and CDR2 from the germline V gene are SGHTA and FQGNSA. The CDR3 sequence is CASSGDRGLVYEQYF. The CDR3 bases are TGTGCCAGCAGCGGTGACAGGGGGCTAGTTTACGAGCAGTACTTC.

The chain links TRBV5-1 to TRBJ1-2; tentative D call: TRBD1 (6 bases). The CDR3 spans 14 residues. Germline CDR1 reads SGHRS; CDR2 reads YFSETQ. Trimming took 3 bases from V and 2 from J, leaving 11 bases between them. The CDR3 spells CASSSTGTNYGYTF. The CDR3 DNA sequence: TGCGCCAGCAGCTCCACCGGGACAAACTATGGCTACACCTTC.

The chain uses TRBV3-1 (or the pseudogene TRBV3-2) and TRBJ1-1; perhaps TRBD1 as D (5 bases). The germline V gene has CDR1 LGHDT and CDR2 YNNKEL (reference sequence). The CDR3 consists of 13 residues. V was pared by 4 bases and J by 7 bases, with 13 bases between. The chain's CDR3 is CASSPWGWDEAFF. CDR3 coding DNA: TGTGCCAGCAGCCCGTGGGGCTGGGATGAAGCTTTCTTT.

The chain employs TRBV19 and TRBJ2-2, with D possibly being TRBD1 (5 bases). The V gene's germline CDR1 is LNHDA and CDR2 SQIVND (reference sequence). Trimming shortened V by 1 base and J by 4 bases, and 13 bases separated the two germline ends. This CDR3 comprises 16 residues. In DNA form, the CDR3 reads TGTGCCAGTAGTATAGTAGGGGCAGGACGCACCGGGGAGCTGTTTTTT. It yields the protein CASSIVGAGRTGELFF.

CDR3 coding DNA: TGTGCCAGCAGCCAAGATAGAAGCGGGCCGAGCGGGGAGCTGTTTTTT. Residues: CASSQDRSGPSGELFF. V is TRBV4-2 and J is TRBJ2-2, with D perhaps matching TRBD2 (6 bases). V gave up 0 bases and J gave up 7 bases, with 15 bases separating them. The germline gives CDR1 LGHNA, CDR2 YNFKEQ. The CDR3 has 16 residues.

The rearrangement links TRBV25-1 to TRBJ1-2; D might be TRBD1 (5 bases). V was clipped by 2 bases and J by 8 bases, with 15 bases between them. In germline, CDR1 is MGHDK, CDR2 SYGVNS. The CDR3 has 14 residues. CDR3 amino acids: CASSEGDSPWGYTF. In DNA form, the CDR3 reads TGTGCCAGCAGTGAAGGTGACAGCCCGTGGGGCTACACCTTC.

The chain has TRBV28 and TRBJ1-4; D is perhaps TRBD1 (5 bases). In germline, CDR1 is MDHEN, CDR2 SYDVKM. V shed 9 bases and J shed 0 bases, with 14 bases lying between them. The CDR3 runs to 15 residues. CDR3 amino acids: CASVRAFATNEKLFF. In DNA, the CDR3 is TGTGCCAGTGTCAGGGCGTTTGCAACTAATGAAAAACTGTTTTTT.

The chain joins TRBV30 to TRBJ1-5; D is unclear. Germline V gene sequence: CDR1 GTSNPN, CDR2 SVGIG (reference sequence). This CDR3 comprises 13 residues. V lost 3 bases to trimming and J lost 9 bases, with 15 bases between them. CDR3: CAWSNTYEGPQHF. The CDR3 nucleotides read TGTGCCTGGAGCAACACTTACGAGGGGCCCCAGCATTTT.

The chain combines TRBV2 with TRBJ1-5; TRBD1 might be the D (6 bases). Germline V gene sequence: CDR1 SNHLY, CDR2 FYNNEI. V lost 6 bases to trimming and J lost 3 bases, with 12 bases between them. The CDR3 has 14 amino acids. For the CDR3, the DNA is TGTGCCAGCAGCACGGGACACCTCAATCAGCCCCAGCATTTT. This translates into CASSTGHLNQPQHF.

The chain combines TRBV11-2 with TRBJ2-7; 10 bases align to TRBD2. V was pared by 5 bases and J by 5 bases, with 9 bases of the junction left unmatched. CDR3 length: 15 residues. CDR1 and CDR2 from the germline V gene are SGHAT and FQNNGV. DNA of the CDR3: TGTGCCAGCAGCCCCAGCGGGAGGGCCTTCGACGAGCAGTACTTC. Amino acid sequence: CASSPSGRAFDEQYF. The whole variable domain, filled in from reference TRBV11-2 and TRBJ2-7, reads EAGVAQSPRYKIIEKRQSVAFWCNPISGHATLYWYQQILGQGPKLLIQFQNNGVVDDSQLPKDRFSAERLKGVDSTLKIQPAKLEDSAVYLCASSPSGRAFDEQYFGPGTRLTVT.

The table lists this clone with a count of one. The chain carries TRBV6-5 and TRBJ2-7; 7 bases agree with TRBD1. V was pared by 5 bases and J by 8 bases, with 9 bases of the junction left unmatched. This CDR3 is built from 13 residues. Germline V gives CDR1 MNHEY, CDR2 SVGAGI. The CDR3 coding sequence is TGTGCCAGCAGTCTCACCGGACAGGAAAAGCAGTACTTC. Its protein product is CASSLTGQEKQYF.

CDR3 sequence (DNA): TGTGCCATCAGTGATAACAGGGCAGCTGGAAACACCATATATTTT. Amino acid sequence: CAISDNRAAGNTIYF. The chain joins TRBV10-3 to TRBJ1-3; tentatively, D is TRBD1 (6 bases). The length of the CDR3 is 15 residues. V dropped 3 bases and J dropped 2 bases, with 11 bases sitting between them. Germline V gene data show CDR1 as ENHRY and CDR2 as SYGVKD.

The chain couples TRBV5-1 to TRBJ2-3; maybe TRBD1 (5 bases). CDR1 is SGHRS, CDR2 YFSETQ, per germline. V lost 3 bases to trimming and J lost 0 bases, with 11 bases between them. The CDR3 spans 15 residues. The CDR3, as DNA: TGCGCCAGCAGCTGGGGCCTGGGTAGCACAGATACGCAGTATTTT. Protein: CASSWGLGSTDTQYF.

The V and J genes are TRBV2 and TRBJ2-1, with unresolved D. This CDR3 region has 10 residues. Germline V gene sequence: CDR1 SNHLY, CDR2 FYNNEI. The ends were cut back, 3 bases at V and 8 bases at J, with 2 bases in the middle. CDR3 region: CASSDDEQFF. The CDR3 DNA sequence: TGTGCCAGCAGTGACGATGAGCAGTTCTTC.